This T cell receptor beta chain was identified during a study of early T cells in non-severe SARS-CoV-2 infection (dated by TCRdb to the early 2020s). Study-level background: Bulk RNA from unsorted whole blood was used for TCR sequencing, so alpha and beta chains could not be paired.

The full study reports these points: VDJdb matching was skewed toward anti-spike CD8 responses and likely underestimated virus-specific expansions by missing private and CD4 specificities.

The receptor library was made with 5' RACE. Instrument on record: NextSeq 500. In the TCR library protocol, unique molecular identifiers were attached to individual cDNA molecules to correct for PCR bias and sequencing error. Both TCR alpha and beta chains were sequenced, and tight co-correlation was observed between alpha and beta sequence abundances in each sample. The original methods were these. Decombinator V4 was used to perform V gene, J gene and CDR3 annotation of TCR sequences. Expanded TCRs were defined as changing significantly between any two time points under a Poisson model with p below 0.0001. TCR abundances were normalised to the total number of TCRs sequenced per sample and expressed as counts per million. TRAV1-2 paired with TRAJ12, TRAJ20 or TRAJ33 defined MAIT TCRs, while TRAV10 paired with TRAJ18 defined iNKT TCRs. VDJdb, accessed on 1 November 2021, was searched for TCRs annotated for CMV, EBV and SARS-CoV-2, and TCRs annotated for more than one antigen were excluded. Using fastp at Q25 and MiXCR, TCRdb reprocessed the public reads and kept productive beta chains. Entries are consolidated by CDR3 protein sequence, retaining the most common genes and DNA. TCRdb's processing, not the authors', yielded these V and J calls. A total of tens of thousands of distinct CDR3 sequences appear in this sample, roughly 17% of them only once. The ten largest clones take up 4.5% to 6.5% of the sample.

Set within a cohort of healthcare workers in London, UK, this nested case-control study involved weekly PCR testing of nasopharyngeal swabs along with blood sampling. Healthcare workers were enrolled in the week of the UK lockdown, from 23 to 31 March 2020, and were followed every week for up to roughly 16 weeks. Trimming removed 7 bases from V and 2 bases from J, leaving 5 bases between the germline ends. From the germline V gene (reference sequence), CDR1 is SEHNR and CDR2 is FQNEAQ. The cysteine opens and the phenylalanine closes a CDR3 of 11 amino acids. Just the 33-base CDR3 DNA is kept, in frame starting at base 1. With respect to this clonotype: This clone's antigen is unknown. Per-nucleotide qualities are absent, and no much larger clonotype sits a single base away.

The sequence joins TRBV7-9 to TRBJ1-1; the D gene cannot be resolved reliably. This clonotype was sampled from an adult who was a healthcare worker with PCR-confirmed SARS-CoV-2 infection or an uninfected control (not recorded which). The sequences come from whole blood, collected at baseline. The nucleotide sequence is TGTGCCAGCACCACCAACACTGAAGCTTTCTTT. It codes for CASTTNTEAFF.